This TCR beta chain was identified during a study of blood T cell repertoires in COVID-19. Assay: immunoSEQ multiplex PCR; the TCRdb copy retains only in-frame clones and omits some. The sample records about 300,000 clones, approximately 89% being singletons. Trimming at V came to 4 bases and at J to 1 base, leaving 5 bases not matched to a gene. The CDR3 is 15 residues long. Germline V CDR1 and CDR2: KGHDR, SFDVKD. This receptor was obtained from a woman in her 30s who had recovered from COVID-19. The chain employs TRBV24-1 and TRBJ1-1; TRBD1 agrees at 7 bases. The sample was peripheral blood. This CDR3 reads CATSDRGTENTEAFF. Written as DNA, the CDR3 is TGTGCCACCAGTGACCGGGGGACAGAGAACACTGAAGCTTTCTTT.